Below are 15 T cell receptor beta chains sequenced from a single sample in a study of HIV-infected patients and healthy controls. The repertoire came from unfractionated whole blood and reflected all unsorted peripheral T cells. Alpha and beta constant-region primers primed reverse transcription of around 500 ng RNA. Each of the alpha and beta chains got its own library through chain-specific third strand synthesis with indices. TCRdb reanalysed the 5' RACE reads using MiXCR and keeps one entry per CDR3 protein. This table has under 20,000 distinct CDR3 sequences, roughly a tenth appearing once. The sample taken for sequencing was blood. The receptor set was obtained from an adult in good health.

This clonotype is medium-sized (0.01 to 0.1%). The chain has TRBV7-2 and TRBJ1-1; the D is unclear. The CDR3 runs 13 residues. Per the germline V gene, CDR1 is SGHTA and CDR2 is FQGNSA. V was cut by 3 bases and J by 1 base, with 6 bases left in between. The CDR3, as DNA: TGTGCCAGCAGCTTTGGAAGGAACACTGAAGCTTTCTTT. This gives the protein CASSFGRNTEAFF.

This clonotype was counted many times. The rearrangement uses TRBV6-5 and TRBJ1-4; TRBD1 might be the D (6 bases). Germline V CDR1 and CDR2: MNHEY, SVGAGI. The length of the CDR3 is 14 residues. V shed 5 bases and J shed 5 bases, with 12 bases lying between them. Here the CDR3 reads CASSRGAGNEKLFF. In nucleotides, the CDR3 is TGTGCCAGCAGTCGGGGGGCAGGGAATGAAAAACTGTTTTTT.

There are many counts of this clonotype. The chain is built from TRBV6-6 and TRBJ2-1; D is possibly TRBD2 (6 bases). Germline-derived CDR1 and CDR2 are MNHNY and SVGAGI (reference sequence). Trimming removed 3 bases from V and 1 base from J, with 7 bases in between. There are 14 residues in the CDR3. The CDR3 coding sequence is TGTGCCAGCAGTTATAGCGGATCCTACAATGAGCAGTTCTTC. This gives the protein CASSYSGSYNEQFF.

The chain carries TRBV19 and TRBJ1-5; TRBD1 might be the D (6 bases). Trimming pared 5 bases from V and 1 base from J, leaving 9 bases between. The germline gives CDR1 LNHDA, CDR2 SQIVND (reference sequence). The CDR3 totals 14 residues. CDR3 protein: CASSVGGSNQPQHF. As DNA, the CDR3 is TGTGCCAGTAGTGTCGGGGGCAGCAATCAGCCCCAGCATTTT.

This clonotype came up many times. The rearrangement joins TRBV20-1 to TRBJ2-1, with D maybe TRBD2 (6 bases). The germline V gene has CDR1 DFQATT and CDR2 SNEGSKA (reference sequence). Trimming shortened V by 1 base and J by 5 bases, and 15 bases separated the two germline ends. The CDR3 has 15 residues. The CDR3 protein is CSARVYGSVDNEQFF. The CDR3 DNA is TGCAGTGCTAGAGTATACGGGAGCGTCGACAATGAGCAGTTCTTC.

The chain joins TRBV7-2 to TRBJ2-3, with TRBD2 matching over 8 bases. This CDR3 region has 16 residues. CDR1 and CDR2 from the germline V gene are SGHTA and FQGNSA. The trim removed 1 base at V and 1 base at J, leaving 4 bases unmatched. The CDR3 region has the DNA TGTGCCAGCAGCTTAGTAGCGGGACGCGGCACAGATACGCAGTATTTT. Translating gives CASSLVAGRGTDTQYF.

This clonotype appeared many times. The V call is TRBV7-2, the J call TRBJ2-5; D call uncertain. Germline V gene data show CDR1 as SGHTA and CDR2 as FQGNSA. The CDR3 spans 14 residues. Trimming pared 0 bases from V and 2 bases from J, leaving 7 bases between. DNA of the CDR3: TGTGCCAGCAGCTTAGCGTCGGAACAAGAGACCCAGTACTTC. Amino acid sequence: CASSLASEQETQYF.

The chain is built from TRBV5-1 and TRBJ2-3, with 7 positions matching TRBD2. The CDR3 consists of 15 residues. Losses at the gene ends were 8 bases for V and 4 bases for J; bases not matched to a gene: 13. The germline CDR1 and CDR2 sequences are SGHRS and YFSETQ. The CDR3 bases are TGCGCCAGTAGAGGTCCGGGAGGATCTTCAGATACGCAGTATTTT. Translating gives CASRGPGGSSDTQYF.

This clonotype came up a few times. The V call is TRBV5-5, the J call TRBJ2-6, with D perhaps TRBD1 or TRBD2 (6 bases each). This CDR3 spans 15 amino acids. Germline V gives CDR1 SGHKS, CDR2 YYEKEE (reference sequence). The germline V and J ends were trimmed by 5 bases and 0 bases, with 9 bases remaining between them. Here the CDR3 DNA reads TGTGCCAGCAGGGGGGGCAGCTCTGGGGCCAACGTCCTGACTTTC. Translated: CASRGGSSGANVLTF.

This clonotype was found many times. The chain employs TRBV20-1 and TRBJ2-1; D ambiguous. The V gene lost 7 bases and the J gene lost 6 bases, with 16 bases spanning the gap. The CDR3 spans 13 residues. Germline CDR1 and CDR2: DFQATT and SNEGSKA (reference sequence). The CDR3 DNA reads as TGCAGTGTTAGGCCCAGCCGGATCAATGAGCAGTTCTTC. This translates into CSVRPSRINEQFF.

This clonotype was found many times. V gene TRBV2 combines with J gene TRBJ1-6; D call uncertain. CDR3 length: 15 amino acids. In germline, CDR1 is SNHLY, CDR2 FYNNEI. Trimming pared 6 bases from V and 7 bases from J, leaving 16 bases between. CDR3 loop: CASRGTHGGNSPLHF. CDR3 DNA: TGTGCCAGCAGAGGAACCCACGGAGGGAATTCACCCCTCCACTTT.

This clonotype is medium-sized (0.01 to 0.1%) by share. This chain links TRBV7-2 with TRBJ2-3; the D is unclear. Looked up from germline, CDR1 is SGHTA and CDR2 is FQGNSA. V was clipped by 8 bases and J by 2 bases, with 11 bases between them. CDR3 length equals 13 residues. CDR3 bases: TGTGCCAGCTCGGATTATTACACAGATACGCAGTATTTT. Its translation is CASSDYYTDTQYF.

The chain uses TRBV2 and TRBJ1-5, with 7 bases that match TRBD1. Germline-derived CDR1 and CDR2 are SNHLY and FYNNEI. Unmatched junction bases numbered 3, after V lost 6 bases and J lost 4 bases. The CDR3 contains 13 residues. DNA for the CDR3: TGTGCCAGCAGCGACAGGGATAATCAGCCCCAGCATTTT. It encodes CASSDRDNQPQHF.

This clonotype is medium-sized. The chain combines TRBV2 with TRBJ2-5, with a possible D match to TRBD1 (6 bases). Germline V gene data show CDR1 as SNHLY and CDR2 as FYNNEI. This CDR3 spans 14 amino acids. Trimming cost V 5 bases and J 2 bases, with 12 bases left between them. The CDR3 sequence is CASSPRTVQETQYF. The CDR3 region has the DNA TGTGCCAGCAGTCCTAGGACAGTTCAAGAGACCCAGTACTTC.

In this sample, this clonotype is medium-sized. This chain uses TRBV6-2 or TRBV6-3 with TRBJ1-1; 10 bases fit TRBD1. Germline V gene sequence: CDR1 MNHEY, CDR2 SVGEGT. The CDR3 is 15 residues long. V trimming: 5 bases; J trimming: 11 bases; junction bases outside the gene matches: 14. DNA for the CDR3: TGTGCCAGCAGTACATCTCCGGGACAGGGGCCTGGGGCTTTCTTT. As protein: CASSTSPGQGPGAFF.